Sequencing of this T cell receptor (beta chain) was carried out in a study of PD-L1 blockade in urothelial cancer. Assay used: immunoSEQ multiplex PCR; TCRdb lists only in-frame clones, some missing. In the table there are 40,000 to 50,000 clones, roughly 78% of which are singletons. The length of the CDR3 is 15 residues. Germline CDR1 is KGHSH and CDR2 is LQKENI. V lost 3 bases, J lost 4 bases, and 7 bases stayed unmatched. The time point is: peripheral blood 6 weeks after treatment start. Pretreatment sampling and on-treatment sampling together yielded between 1 and 8 samples for each patient. This clonotype was sampled from a man aged 60 to 69 with urothelial cancer. The chain uses TRBV18 and TRBJ2-7; TRBD1 aligns across 9 bases. The sequenced sample was PBMCs, obtained around atezolizumab (anti-PD-L1) treatment. CDR3 region: CASSPGNRGRYEQYF. In DNA, the CDR3 is TGTGCCAGCTCACCCGGCAACAGGGGGCGATACGAGCAGTACTTC.